This entry lists 21 T cell receptor beta chains sequenced from one sample in a study of T cell changes during pregnancy in multiple sclerosis. The assay was immunoSEQ multiplex PCR, and TCRdb's table has in-frame clones only and misses some. The table has fewer than 35,000 clones, about 93% seen once; the top ten hold around 0.43%. The sequenced sample was CD4+ T cells from peripheral blood mononuclear cells, obtained after pregnancy. The receptor source for this set is a female donor with multiple sclerosis, enrolled in a pregnancy study.

The J gene is TRBJ2-6, the V gene TRBV4-2, with TRBD2 identical over 7 bases. CDR3 length: 16 residues. CDR1 LGHNA and CDR2 YNFKEQ come from the germline V gene. With V trimmed by 1 base and J by 2 bases, 2 bases remained unmatched. CDR3: CASSQGGGAGANVLTF. The CDR3 DNA follows: TGTGCCAGCAGCCAAGGGGGAGGGGCTGGGGCCAACGTCCTGACTTTC.

This chain connects TRBV2 to TRBJ2-5; D might be TRBD1 (5 bases). The germline V and J ends were trimmed by 5 bases and 3 bases, with 7 bases remaining between them. The CDR3 contains 12 residues. Looked up from germline, CDR1 is SNHLY and CDR2 is FYNNEI. The CDR3 sequence: CASSLGEETQYF. Written as DNA, the CDR3 is TGTGCCAGCAGTTTAGGGGAAGAGACCCAGTACTTC.

The V gene is TRBV5-4, the J gene TRBJ2-3; 9 bases are shared with TRBD1. The germline V gene has CDR1 SGHNT and CDR2 YYREEE (reference sequence). V dropped 3 bases and J dropped 6; count of bases not matched to a gene: 8. CDR3 length: 15 residues. CDR3 DNA: TGTGCCAGCAGCTCCCCGGACAGGGGAAGGGATACGCAGTATTTT. Translation: CASSSPDRGRDTQYF. Combining the CDR3 with reference TRBV5-4 and TRBJ2-3 gives the whole variable domain ETGVTQSPTHLIKTRGQQVTLRCSSQSGHNTVSWYQQALGQGPQFIFQYYREEENGRGNFPPRFSGLQFPNYSSELNVNALELDDSALYLCASSSPDRGRDTQYFGPGTRLTVL.

The chain joins TRBV21-1 to TRBJ1-1; the table's D call of TRBD1 was not tested on the DNA. TRBV21-1 is a listed pseudogene. The CDR3 is 14 residues long. CDR3 residues: CASSTFRGNTEAFF. The CDR3 DNA reads TGTGCCAGCAGCACCTTCAGGGGGAACACTGAAGCTTTCTTT.

The chain joins TRBV6-5 to TRBJ1-3, with D hard to call. Germline loops: CDR1 MNHEY, CDR2 SVGAGI. There are 13 residues in the CDR3. V lost 6 bases, J lost 4 bases, and 10 bases lay in between. CDR3 bases: TGTGCCAGCAGACTTGAGGTGGGAAACACCATATATTTT. As protein: CASRLEVGNTIYF.

V is TRBV5-1 and J is TRBJ1-2; D is ambiguous. This CDR3 region has 17 residues. The germline V gene has CDR1 SGHRS and CDR2 YFSETQ. Trimming pared 1 base from V and 0 bases from J, leaving 16 bases between. Here the CDR3 DNA reads TGCGCCAGCAGCTTGTCCCCGGGAGCTTTTACTAACTATGGCTACACCTTC. Translated, it gives CASSLSPGAFTNYGYTF.

The CDR3 reads CASSPGLQETQYF. In DNA form, the CDR3 reads TGTGCCAGCAGCCCCGGACTGCAAGAGACCCAGTACTTC. The V gene is TRBV7-3, the J gene TRBJ2-5; possible D gene TRBD2, 5 bases. In germline, CDR1 is SGHTA, CDR2 FQGTGA. Trimming removed 5 bases from V and 2 bases from J, with 9 bases in between. This CDR3 is built from 13 residues.

The rearrangement links TRBV6-5 to TRBJ1-2; tentative D call: TRBD1 (6 bases). V was trimmed by 6 bases and J by 5 bases, leaving 13 bases between them. The CDR3 length is 13 residues. Germline CDR1 is MNHEY and CDR2 is SVGAGI. Here the CDR3 DNA reads TGTGCCAGCAGCCCTACACAGGGTTATGGCTACACCTTC. It codes for CASSPTQGYGYTF.

The V gene is TRBV4-2, the J gene TRBJ1-2, with 12 positions matching TRBD1. CDR1 is LGHNA, CDR2 YNFKEQ, per germline. V was clipped by 4 bases and J by 6 bases; unmatched bases: 12. The CDR3 loop spans 17 amino acids. This chain's CDR3 is CASSRKGTGGHTNGYTF. CDR3 nucleotides: TGTGCCAGCAGCCGAAAAGGGACAGGGGGCCACACTAATGGCTACACCTTC.

The chain couples TRBV4-3 to TRBJ1-1; possible D gene TRBD1, 5 bases. The CDR3 contains 15 residues. Deletions cut 0 bases from V and 5 bases from J, with 13 bases between. Germline CDR1 and CDR2: LGHNA and YSLEER. The CDR3: CASSQDGTIKTEAFF. CDR3 nucleotide sequence: TGCGCCAGCAGCCAAGACGGGACTATAAAAACTGAAGCTTTCTTT.

The chain links TRBV6-5 to TRBJ2-3; unclear D gene. CDR3 length equals 12 residues. The germline V and J ends were trimmed by 6 bases and 5 bases, with 9 bases remaining between them. The germline V gene encodes CDR1 MNHEY and CDR2 SVGAGI. CDR3 DNA: TGTGCCAGCAGCCCTAGGAGAGATACGCAGTATTTT. As protein: CASSPRRDTQYF.

The chain links TRBV2 to TRBJ1-5; tentatively, D is TRBD1 (6 bases). V was shortened by 1 base and J by 7 bases, with 11 bases between the two germline ends. The CDR3 is 14 amino acids. Germline V gene sequence: CDR1 SNHLY, CDR2 FYNNEI. CDR3 residues: CASSEDGGAQPQHF. The CDR3 nucleotides are TGTGCCAGCAGTGAAGACGGGGGGGCCCAGCCCCAGCATTTT.

The genes are TRBV30 and TRBJ2-3; perhaps TRBD1 as D (7 bases). The CDR3 has 13 amino acids. Per the germline V gene, CDR1 is GTSNPN and CDR2 is SVGIG (reference sequence). Trimming removed 0 bases from V and 8 bases from J, with 12 bases in between. The CDR3, as DNA: TGTGCCTGGAGTGTGTGGCAGGGGGGTACGCAGTATTTT. Translation gives CAWSVWQGGTQYF.

The V and J genes are TRBV5-1 and TRBJ2-1; 11 bases are shared with TRBD2. Germline lookup yields CDR1 SGHRS and CDR2 YFSETQ. The CDR3 totals 14 residues. The V gene end was trimmed by 7 bases and the J gene end by 9 bases; junction bases not matched to a gene: 9. The CDR3 DNA is TGCGCCAGCTACGGGACTAGCGGAAGCAGTGAGCAGTTCTTC. It specifies CASYGTSGSSEQFF.

The rearrangement joins TRBV6-5 to TRBJ2-5; TRBD2 agrees at 9 bases. The V gene's germline CDR1 is MNHEY and CDR2 SVGAGI. V shed 0 bases, J shed 4 bases, and the junction held 3 bases outside the gene matches. This CDR3 is built from 15 residues. In nucleotides, the CDR3 is TGTGCCAGCAGTTACTCGTTGACTAGCGGAGAGACCCAGTACTTC. Residues: CASSYSLTSGETQYF.

The gene calls are TRBV6-1 and TRBJ2-4; 8 bases are a match to TRBD1. Per the germline V gene, CDR1 is MNHNS and CDR2 is SASEGT. CDR3 length: 15 amino acids. The J segment lost 5 bases and the V segment lost 7 bases, leaving 10 bases of the junction unmatched. CDR3 DNA sequence: TGTGCCAGCATCCTAGGCAGGGGGCTTGAAAACATTCAGTACTTC. Encoded protein: CASILGRGLENIQYF.

About this clone itself: The junction shows a germline mismatch at one end, possibly a read error. The V gene is TRBV6-6, the J gene TRBJ2-6; D is unclear. The CDR3 contains 16 residues. Per germline, CDR1 MNHNY and CDR2 SVGAGI (reference sequence). Written as DNA, the CDR3 is TGTGCCAGCAGTTTCCCTTGGGCCTCTGAGGCCAACGTCCTGACTTTC. Amino acid sequence: CASSFPWASEANVLTF.

The genes are TRBV9 and TRBJ2-7, with TRBD1 matching 9 bases. This CDR3 is 16 amino acids long. CDR1 and CDR2 (germline): SGDLS, YYNGEE. V trimming: 0 bases; J trimming: 1 base; junction bases outside the gene matches: 5. In nucleotides, the CDR3 is TGTGCCAGCAGCGTAGCCGGGACAGGGATATCCTACGAGCAGTACTTC. This encodes CASSVAGTGISYEQYF.

V gene TRBV7-8 combines with J gene TRBJ2-3, with 7 positions matching TRBD1. Per germline, CDR1 SGHVS and CDR2 FQNEAQ. V lost 7 bases and J lost 1; bases outside the gene matches: 5. The length of the CDR3 is 14 residues. CDR3 coding DNA: TGTGCCAGCACCCTCCAGGGGGGCACAGATACGCAGTATTTT. This sequence encodes CASTLQGGTDTQYF. The full variable domain, in which reference TRBV7-8 and TRBJ2-3 provide the parts outside the CDR3, is GAGVSQSPRYKVAKRGQDVALRCDPISGHVSLFWYQQALGQGPEFLTYFQNEAQLDKSGLPSDRFFAERPEGSVSTLKIQRTQQEDSAVYLCASTLQGGTDTQYFGPGTRLTVL.

The chain has TRBV5-1 and TRBJ2-3, with 7 nucleotides matching TRBD1. The CDR3 covers 14 residues. Germline V lookup: CDR1 SGHRS, CDR2 YFSETQ. J lost 5 bases, V lost 3 bases, and 6 bases had no gene match. CDR3 region: CASSSRGLGDTQYF. For the CDR3, the DNA is TGCGCCAGCAGCTCAAGGGGGCTAGGAGATACGCAGTATTTT. Based on the CDR3 plus reference TRBV5-1 and TRBJ2-3, the full variable domain is KAGVTQTPRYLIKTRGQQVTLSCSPISGHRSVSWYQQTPGQGLQFLFEYFSETQRNKGNFPGRFSGRQFSNSRSEMNVSTLELGDSALYLCASSSRGLGDTQYFGPGTRLTVL.

The rearrangement links TRBV5-1 to TRBJ1-1, with 8 bases fitting TRBD1. Germline lookup yields CDR1 SGHRS and CDR2 YFSETQ. This CDR3 has 14 residues. Germline trimming cut 4 bases from V and 4 bases from J; bases unmatched to any gene: 6. The CDR3 nucleotides are TGCGCCAGCAGCATGGACAGGGTTGGCACTGAAGCTTTCTTT. It yields the protein CASSMDRVGTEAFF.